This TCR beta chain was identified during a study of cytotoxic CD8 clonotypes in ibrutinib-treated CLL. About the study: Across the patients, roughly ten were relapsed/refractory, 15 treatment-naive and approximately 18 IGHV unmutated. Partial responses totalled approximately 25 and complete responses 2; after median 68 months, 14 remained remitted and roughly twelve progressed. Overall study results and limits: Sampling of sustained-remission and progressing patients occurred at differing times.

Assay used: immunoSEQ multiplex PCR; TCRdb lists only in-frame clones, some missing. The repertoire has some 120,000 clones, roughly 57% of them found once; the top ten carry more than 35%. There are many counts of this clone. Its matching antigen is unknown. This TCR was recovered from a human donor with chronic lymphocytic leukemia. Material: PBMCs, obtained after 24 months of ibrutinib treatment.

CDR3 in amino acids: CASSLTGDGYTF. For the CDR3, the DNA is TGTGCCAGCAGTTTAACTGGGGATGGCTACACCTTC. The V gene is TRBV25-1, the J gene TRBJ1-2; D is ambiguous. The CDR3 is made up of 12 amino acids. Trimming removed 5 bases from V and 6 bases from J, with 10 bases in between. Germline CDR1 is MGHDK and CDR2 is SYGVNS.